The 8 T cell receptor beta chains below were found in one sample sequenced in a study of T cells in Graves' hyperthyroidism and ophthalmopathy. RNA transcripts gave rise to amplified TCR beta CDR3 regions. The HTBI primer set was used in a first-round RT-PCR of the TCR CDR3. Via MiXCR, TCRdb re-called the multiplex PCR reads, giving one row per CDR3 protein. The sample has hundreds of thousands of distinct CDR3 sequences; approximately 40% are singletons. Sequenced input: blood. The receptors originated from a woman aged 40 to 55 with Graves' hyperthyroidism.

The chain has TRBV12-3 or TRBV12-4 and TRBJ1-1; D is perhaps TRBD1 (6 bases). Trimming cost V 5 bases and J 10 bases, with 20 bases left between them. The CDR3 spans 14 residues. The CDR3 is CASSALGQPGVAFF. The DNA for the CDR3 is TGTGCCAGCAGTGCTCTAGGACAGCCGGGTGTAGCTTTCTTT.

This clonotype was counted ten times or more. The V call is TRBV25-1, the J call TRBJ2-5; 8 bases match TRBD2. With V trimmed by 6 bases and J by 1 base, 7 bases remained unmatched. Germline CDR1 reads MGHDK; CDR2 reads SYGVNS. The CDR3 is made up of 15 amino acids. The chain's CDR3 is CASSAPGGAQETQYF. CDR3 sequence (DNA): TGTGCCAGCAGCGCGCCGGGGGGGGCCCAAGAGACCCAGTACTTC.

This clonotype appeared a few times. The rearrangement links TRBV5-1 to TRBJ2-7; D remains unclear. Germline V lookup: CDR1 SGHRS, CDR2 YFSETQ. The ends were cut back, 0 bases at V and 3 bases at J, with 10 bases in the middle. The length of the CDR3 is 14 residues. CDR3 DNA: TGCGCCAGCAGCTTGGGCCAGAACTTCTACGAGCAGTACTTC. Translated: CASSLGQNFYEQYF.

With respect to this clonotype: A much larger clonotype is one base distant, so this may be a read error. The chain uses TRBV5-5 and TRBJ1-5; the D is unclear. CDR3 length equals 12 residues. Trimming cost V 7 bases and J 7 bases, with 12 bases left between them. Per germline, CDR1 SGHKS and CDR2 YYEKEE (reference sequence). Written as DNA, the CDR3 is TGTGCCAGCGCAGTAAGAGGGCAGCCCCAGCATTTT. Its translation is CASAVRGQPQHF.

The chain combines TRBV7-9 with TRBJ2-6; possible D gene TRBD2, 6 bases. V was pared by 2 bases and J by 4 bases, with 15 bases between. Germline CDR1 SEHNR, CDR2 FQNEAQ (reference sequence). The CDR3 loop spans 17 amino acids. CDR3 residues: CASSLRQGGMGANVLTF. CDR3 DNA: TGTGCCAGCAGCTTACGGCAAGGAGGGATGGGGGCCAACGTCCTGACTTTC.

This clonotype was counted many times. The chain has TRBV7-9 and TRBJ1-2; D is possibly TRBD1 (5 bases). The CDR3 spans 16 residues. Trimming stripped 4 bases from V and 1 base from J, with 16 bases between. Germline V lookup: CDR1 SEHNR, CDR2 FQNEAQ (reference sequence). For the CDR3, the DNA is TGTGCCAGCAGCTCCGCCAGGACAAGGAGTAACTATGGCTACACCTTC. The encoded protein is CASSSARTRSNYGYTF.

This clonotype was detected a few times. The rearrangement uses TRBV28 and TRBJ1-1; TRBD1 aligns across 10 bases. The V segment lost 6 bases and the J segment 6 bases; nucleotides outside the gene matches: 10. Germline CDR1 and CDR2: MDHEN and SYDVKM. CDR3 size: 15 residues. The CDR3 sequence: CASRPPGQGSSEAFF. The CDR3 bases are TGTGCCAGCAGACCGCCGGGACAGGGGTCCTCTGAAGCTTTCTTT.

The J gene is TRBJ2-7, the V gene TRBV7-9; tentative D call: TRBD2 (6 bases). Trimming shortened V by 5 bases and J by 2 bases, and 19 bases separated the two germline ends. There are 16 residues in the CDR3. Germline CDR1 is SEHNR and CDR2 is FQNEAQ (reference sequence). CDR3 in DNA: TGTGCCAGCAGCCCCCGGGGAGGAGCGGCCCCCTACGAGCAGTACTTC. Translated: CASSPRGGAAPYEQYF.